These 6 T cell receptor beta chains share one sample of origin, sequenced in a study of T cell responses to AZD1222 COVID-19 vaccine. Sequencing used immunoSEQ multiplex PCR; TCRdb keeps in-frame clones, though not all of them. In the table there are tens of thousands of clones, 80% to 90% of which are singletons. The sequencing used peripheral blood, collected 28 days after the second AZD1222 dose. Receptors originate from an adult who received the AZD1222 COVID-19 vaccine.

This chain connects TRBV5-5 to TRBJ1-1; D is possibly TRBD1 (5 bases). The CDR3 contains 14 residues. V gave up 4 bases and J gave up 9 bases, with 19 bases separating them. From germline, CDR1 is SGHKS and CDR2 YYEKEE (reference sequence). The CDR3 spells CASSLGTDSSKAFF. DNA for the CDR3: TGTGCCAGCAGCCTTGGGACGGATAGTTCTAAAGCTTTCTTT.

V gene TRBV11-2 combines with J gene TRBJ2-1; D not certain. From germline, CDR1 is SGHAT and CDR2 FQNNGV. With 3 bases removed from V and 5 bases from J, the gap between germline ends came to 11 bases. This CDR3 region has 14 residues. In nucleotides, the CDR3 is TGTGCCAGCAGCTTGGTTAGACCCGACAATGAGCAGTTCTTC. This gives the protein CASSLVRPDNEQFF.

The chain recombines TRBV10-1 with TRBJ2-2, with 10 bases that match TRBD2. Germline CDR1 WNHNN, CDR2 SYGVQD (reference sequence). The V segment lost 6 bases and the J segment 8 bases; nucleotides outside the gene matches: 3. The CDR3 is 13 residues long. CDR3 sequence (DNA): TGCGCCAGCAGGCCGGGACTAGCGGGGGAGCTGTTTTTT. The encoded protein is CASRPGLAGELFF.

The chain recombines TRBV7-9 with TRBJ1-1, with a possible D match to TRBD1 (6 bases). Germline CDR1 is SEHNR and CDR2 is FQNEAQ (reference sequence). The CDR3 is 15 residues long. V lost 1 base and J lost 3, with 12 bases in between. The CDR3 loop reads CASSLVGGGDTEAFF. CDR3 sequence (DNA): TGTGCCAGCAGCTTAGTGGGGGGCGGAGACACTGAAGCTTTCTTT.

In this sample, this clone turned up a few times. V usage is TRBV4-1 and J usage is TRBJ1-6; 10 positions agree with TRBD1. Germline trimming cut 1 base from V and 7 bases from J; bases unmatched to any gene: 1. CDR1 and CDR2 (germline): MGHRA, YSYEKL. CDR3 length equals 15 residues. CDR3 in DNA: TGCGCCAGCAGCCAAGGACAGGGGGCCAATTCACCCCTCCACTTT. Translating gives CASSQGQGANSPLHF.

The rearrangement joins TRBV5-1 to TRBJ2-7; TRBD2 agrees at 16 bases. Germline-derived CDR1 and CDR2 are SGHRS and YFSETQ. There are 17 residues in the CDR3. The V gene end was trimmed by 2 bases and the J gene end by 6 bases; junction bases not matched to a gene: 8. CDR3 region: CASSFGPGTSGRGEQYF. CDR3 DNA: TGCGCCAGCAGCTTTGGGCCGGGGACTAGCGGGAGGGGCGAGCAGTACTTC.